This T cell receptor beta chain originates from a study of identical twins. In TCRdb, the 5' RACE reads were re-called with MiXCR into one record per CDR3 protein. This table has about 470,000 distinct CDR3 sequences, less than 25% appearing once. The germline V gene encodes CDR1 SGHRS and CDR2 YFSETQ. Unmatched junction bases numbered 8, after V lost 4 bases and J lost 4 bases. The CDR3 extends over 16 amino acids. This clonotype turned up a few times. The same sample was also studied in work on T cells expressing NK-cell markers.

The source is a woman aged 18-29 years in good health. What was sequenced was CD4+ T cells sorted from blood. V and J are TRBV5-1 and TRBJ2-7; TRBD2 aligns across 13 bases. The CDR3 spells CASSDKATSGGYEQYF. CDR3 nucleotide sequence: TGCGCCAGCAGCGATAAGGCGACTAGCGGGGGGTACGAGCAGTACTTC.